A single sample gave rise to the 28 T cell receptor beta chains below, sequenced in a study of T cell responses to AZD1222 COVID-19 vaccine. The data were produced by immunoSEQ multiplex PCR, yet TCRdb's version contains in-frame clones alone and is incomplete. The sample has under 200,000 clones, roughly nine tenths seen once. The sequences come from peripheral blood, collected on day 0 of AZD1222 vaccination. All receptors come from an adult in good health.

The gene calls are TRBV15 and TRBJ2-1, with 14 bases aligning to TRBD2. V gave up 5 bases and J gave up 0 bases; unmatched junction bases: 12. This CDR3 has 20 amino acids. Germline V gene sequence: CDR1 LNHNV, CDR2 YYDKDF (reference sequence). The CDR3 loop is CATSAKGTSGGRSSYNEQFF. DNA of the CDR3: TGTGCCACCAGCGCAAAAGGGACTAGCGGGGGCCGTAGCTCCTACAATGAGCAGTTCTTC.

This chain links TRBV4-2 with TRBJ2-5, with D tentatively TRBD1 (5 bases). CDR3 size: 15 residues. In germline, CDR1 is LGHNA, CDR2 YNFKEQ. V lost 0 bases to trimming and J lost 2 bases, with 10 bases between them. The CDR3 DNA reads as TGTGCCAGCAGCCAAGACAGGGCTTCTCAAGAGACCCAGTACTTC. As protein: CASSQDRASQETQYF.

The sample holds one count of this clone. This rearrangement joins TRBV7-9 to TRBJ1-1, with 10 bases identical to TRBD1. Trimming removed 4 bases from V and 5 bases from J; junction bases left unmatched: 7. This CDR3 is built from 15 residues. The germline V gene has CDR1 SEHNR and CDR2 FQNEAQ (reference sequence). Written as DNA, the CDR3 is TGTGCCAGCAGCTCTTTTACGGGACAGGGGACTGAAGCTTTCTTT. Its protein is CASSSFTGQGTEAFF.

This clone turned up a few times. The V and J genes are TRBV5-6 and TRBJ1-4, with D unclear. The V end was cut by 0 bases, the J end by 2 bases, with 8 bases between. This CDR3 has 15 amino acids. CDR1 is SGHDT and CDR2 is YYEEEE in the germline V gene. The CDR3 sequence is CASSLVRATNEKLFF. CDR3 coding DNA: TGTGCCAGCAGCTTGGTGAGGGCTACTAATGAAAAACTGTTTTTT.

The J gene is TRBJ1-2, the V gene TRBV12-3 or TRBV12-4, with D perhaps matching TRBD1 (6 bases). CDR3 length equals 12 residues. Trimming removed 10 bases from V and 7 bases from J, with 16 bases in between. CDR3 in amino acids: CAILTGGSGYTF. The CDR3 DNA is TGTGCCATCCTGACAGGCGGAAGTGGCTACACCTTC.

This rearrangement joins TRBV5-1 to TRBJ2-5; D perhaps matches TRBD2 (5 bases). Germline CDR1 is SGHRS and CDR2 is YFSETQ. Trimming cost V 3 bases and J 1 base, with 10 bases left between them. The CDR3 length is 14 residues. Here the CDR3 reads CASSSWRVQETQYF. The CDR3 nucleotides read TGCGCCAGCAGCTCCTGGCGGGTCCAAGAGACCCAGTACTTC.

J is TRBJ1-1 and V is TRBV9, with 7 bases matching TRBD1. Looked up from germline, CDR1 is SGDLS and CDR2 is YYNGEE. CDR3 length: 15 residues. V was clipped by 0 bases and J by 1 base; unmatched bases: 3. CDR3 in DNA: TGTGCCAGCAGCGTAGTACAGGGGTGGAACACTGAAGCTTTCTTT. Its protein is CASSVVQGWNTEAFF.

This clone was observed a handful of times. V usage is TRBV19 and J usage is TRBJ2-2; no clear D. Germline CDR1 and CDR2: LNHDA and SQIVND (reference sequence). The CDR3 spans 14 residues. Deletions cut 3 bases from V and 0 bases from J, with 5 bases between. CDR3 loop: CASSMGTNTGELFF. CDR3 DNA sequence: TGTGCCAGTAGTATGGGGACGAACACCGGGGAGCTGTTTTTT.

The chain carries TRBV11-2 and TRBJ2-5; 8 bases fit TRBD2. CDR1 is SGHAT and CDR2 is FQNNGV in the germline V gene. After removal of 1 base from V and 6 bases from J, the junction contained 13 bases not matched to a gene. The CDR3 totals 17 residues. Written as DNA, the CDR3 is TGTGCCAGCAGCTTAGCCCTCCCGGCTAGCGGGCTAAAGACCCAGTACTTC. This codes for CASSLALPASGLKTQYF.

The genes are TRBV7-2 and TRBJ2-2; D gene unclear. The CDR3 length is 15 residues. Germline CDR1 is SGHTA and CDR2 is FQGNSA. Deletions cut 1 base from V and 2 bases from J, with 8 bases between. The CDR3 coding sequence is TGTGCCAGCAGCTTAGGCCAGTATAACACCGGGGAGCTGTTTTTT. This sequence encodes CASSLGQYNTGELFF.

The V and J genes are TRBV15 and TRBJ1-6; D is unresolved. The CDR3 extends over 16 amino acids. CDR1 is LNHNV and CDR2 is YYDKDF in the germline V gene (reference sequence). V lost 0 bases and J 8 bases, leaving 14 bases between the germline ends. The CDR3 loop reads CATSREYNTGDSPLHF. The CDR3 DNA reads as TGTGCCACCAGCAGAGAGTATAACACCGGGGATTCACCCCTCCACTTT.

The V call is TRBV7-9, the J call TRBJ1-4; D is undetermined. The CDR3 totals 16 residues. In germline, CDR1 is SEHNR, CDR2 FQNEAQ (reference sequence). V dropped 5 bases and J dropped 5 bases, with 18 bases sitting between them. CDR3 nucleotide sequence: TGTGCCAGCAGCGTGGGGTTCCGAGGCGGAAATGAAAAACTGTTTTTT. Its protein product is CASSVGFRGGNEKLFF.

V gene TRBV19 combines with J gene TRBJ1-6; 8 bases agree with TRBD1. With V trimmed by 5 bases and J by 5 bases, 5 bases remained unmatched. The germline gives CDR1 LNHDA, CDR2 SQIVND (reference sequence). The CDR3 sequence is 15 residues long. The CDR3 loop is CASSAGGMDNSPLHF. The CDR3 bases are TGTGCCAGTAGTGCAGGGGGCATGGATAATTCACCCCTCCACTTT.

The CDR3 protein is CASSVGTGEQPQHF. As DNA, the CDR3 is TGTGCCAGCAGCGTAGGGACAGGCGAACAGCCCCAGCATTTT. The chain uses TRBV9 and TRBJ1-5, with 7 bases aligning to TRBD1. Per germline, CDR1 SGDLS and CDR2 YYNGEE. This CDR3 comprises 14 residues. The V and J ends lost 0 bases and 7 bases, in that order; junction bases with no gene match: 4.

In this sample, this clone turned up a few times. The J gene is TRBJ2-7, the V gene TRBV20-1; no clear D. Trimming left V 5 bases short and J 4 bases short, with 9 bases between. The CDR3 consists of 11 residues. The germline gives CDR1 DFQATT, CDR2 SNEGSKA (reference sequence). The CDR3 DNA reads as TGCAGTGCTCTCGAAAAGTACGAGCAGTACTTC. This sequence encodes CSALEKYEQYF.

The genes are TRBV6-6 and TRBJ1-3; D call uncertain. V was trimmed by 8 bases and J by 2 bases, leaving 13 bases between them. This CDR3 region has 14 residues. Germline lookup yields CDR1 MNHNY and CDR2 SVGAGI (reference sequence). The CDR3 DNA is TGTGCCAGCGGGGTACGGGGAACTGGAAACACCATATATTTT. It yields the protein CASGVRGTGNTIYF.

This clone appeared a single time. The chain links TRBV28 to TRBJ1-5; unclear D gene. The CDR3 has 12 residues. V was pared by 5 bases and J by 6 bases, with 8 bases between. Per germline, CDR1 MDHEN and CDR2 SYDVKM. For the CDR3, the DNA is TGTGCCAGCAGTCCGCTAGTTCAGCCCCAGCATTTT. Protein product: CASSPLVQPQHF.

The CDR3 DNA reads as TGTGCCAGCAGGCGACAGGCTAATGAAAAACTGTTTTTT. Translated, it gives CASRRQANEKLFF. V and J are TRBV12-3 or TRBV12-4 and TRBJ1-4; D may be TRBD1 (6 bases). The CDR3 loop spans 13 amino acids. V lost 6 bases and J lost 3, with 8 bases in between.

The CDR3 spells CASSLGANQPQHF. The CDR3 nucleotides are TGTGCCAGCAGCCTAGGGGCCAATCAGCCCCAGCATTTT. The gene calls are TRBV7-3 and TRBJ1-5, with D possibly TRBD1 on 5 matching bases. With 5 bases removed from V and 3 bases from J, the gap between germline ends came to 8 bases. CDR3 size: 13 residues. The germline gives CDR1 SGHTA, CDR2 FQGTGA.

V usage is TRBV6-2 or TRBV6-3 and J usage is TRBJ1-1; no clear D gene. Germline V gene lookup returns CDR1 MNHEY and CDR2 SVGEGT. Trimming shortened V by 4 bases and J by 3 bases, and 15 bases separated the two germline ends. The CDR3 length is 15 residues. The CDR3 region is CASSSHGMGDTEAFF. DNA for the CDR3: TGTGCCAGCAGTTCCCATGGCATGGGTGACACTGAAGCTTTCTTT.

Here the CDR3 reads CATSGGGAYNEQFF. The CDR3 region has the DNA TGTGCCACCAGTGGTGGGGGGGCCTACAATGAGCAGTTCTTC. The chain is built from TRBV24-1 and TRBJ2-1; 7 nucleotides line up with TRBD2. CDR1 and CDR2 (germline): KGHDR, SFDVKD. This CDR3 has 14 residues. J lost 2 bases, V lost 5 bases, and 2 bases had no gene match.

The chain has TRBV30 and TRBJ1-2; D is perhaps TRBD1 (6 bases). The V end was cut by 0 bases, the J end by 2 bases, with 7 bases between. The CDR3 length is 13 residues. Germline CDR1 reads GTSNPN; CDR2 reads SVGIG (reference sequence). The DNA for the CDR3 is TGTGCCTGGAGTGTAAGGGGGAACTATGGCTACACCTTC. This gives the protein CAWSVRGNYGYTF.

The V call is TRBV7-8, the J call TRBJ1-1, with D unclear. The CDR3 consists of 12 residues. CDR1 and CDR2 from the germline V gene are SGHVS and FQNEAQ. The V and J ends lost 5 bases and 3 bases respectively, with 7 bases between them. CDR3 DNA sequence: TGTGCCAGCAGCCACTTCGACACTGAAGCTTTCTTT. Translating it yields CASSHFDTEAFF.

The chain joins TRBV5-1 to TRBJ2-1; TRBD1 might be the D (5 bases). The CDR3 totals 14 residues. Trimming shortened V by 6 bases and J by 4 bases, and 14 bases separated the two germline ends. Germline values: CDR1 SGHRS, CDR2 YFSETQ. The CDR3 nucleotides read TGCGCCAGCATAGGGGCTACCTCGTACAATGAGCAGTTCTTC. It yields the protein CASIGATSYNEQFF.

The chain uses TRBV7-2 and TRBJ2-3; no clear D gene. Germline CDR1 SGHTA, CDR2 FQGNSA. Trimming stripped 1 base from V and 5 bases from J, with 10 bases between. This CDR3 comprises 14 residues. The CDR3 region is CASSLERPEDTQYF. CDR3 DNA sequence: TGTGCCAGCAGCTTAGAACGGCCGGAAGATACGCAGTATTTT.

This rearrangement joins TRBV7-2 to TRBJ2-2; maybe TRBD1 (6 bases). Germline-derived CDR1 and CDR2 are SGHTA and FQGNSA. The CDR3 extends over 19 amino acids. V lost 0 bases and J lost 1, with 18 bases in between. This chain's CDR3 is CASSLASTSGAMNTGELFF. The CDR3 coding sequence is TGTGCCAGCAGCTTAGCCTCCACCTCAGGGGCGATGAACACCGGGGAGCTGTTTTTT.

The chain carries TRBV6-1 and TRBJ1-1, with TRBD1 matching 8 bases. The CDR3 length is 15 residues. CDR1 and CDR2 (germline): MNHNS, SASEGT. Unmatched junction bases numbered 4, after V lost 3 bases and J lost 1 base. The CDR3 protein is CASSEGQAPNTEAFF. In DNA, the CDR3 is TGTGCCAGCAGTGAGGGACAGGCCCCGAACACTGAAGCTTTCTTT.

A note on this clone: Other nucleotide sequences in the sample specify the same CDR3. This chain joins TRBV29-1 and TRBJ2-3; 7 positions match TRBD1. Trimming removed 7 bases from V and 1 base from J; junction bases left unmatched: 5. The V gene's germline CDR1 is SQVTM and CDR2 ANQGSEA. The CDR3 length is 13 residues. The CDR3 sequence: CSARQGGTDTQYF. The CDR3 nucleotides read TGCAGCGCCCGACAGGGTGGCACAGATACGCAGTATTTT.